This TCR beta chain was recorded in a study of blood T cell repertoires in COVID-19. It was during active infection that Seattle patients were enrolled and then longitudinally followed. Here immunoSEQ multiplex PCR was the method, and the copy in TCRdb shows in-frame clones only, minus some. This sample has about 160,000 clones, with around 79% found just once. There are 14 residues in the CDR3. V shed 6 bases, J shed 3 bases, and the junction held 2 bases outside the gene matches. Germline V gives CDR1 MDHEN, CDR2 SYDVKM. Input material: peripheral blood. This TCR came from a woman aged 55-69 years with COVID-19, enrolled during active disease. This chain uses TRBV28 with TRBJ2-2, with 9 bases that match TRBD2. CDR3 residues: CASRSSGDTGELFF. In DNA form, the CDR3 reads TGTGCCAGCAGGTCTAGCGGGGACACCGGGGAGCTGTTTTTT. Full variable domain (remainder filled in from reference TRBV28 and TRBJ2-2): DVKVTQSSRYLVKRTGEKVFLECVQDMDHENMFWYRQDPGLGLRLIYFSYDVKMKEKGDIPEGYSVSREKKERFSLILESASTNQTSMYLCASRSSGDTGELFFGEGSRLTVL.